These T cell receptor beta chains were read from a single sample in a study of cytomegalovirus exposure and HLA in healthy donors. This table comes from immunoSEQ multiplex PCR, and its TCRdb copy is limited to in-frame clones, with some not included. This table has roughly 190,000 clones, around 62% appearing once. Sequencing was done on a sample of PBMCs. The receptors derive from a man aged 35 to 55 in good health and CMV-seronegative. The CDR3 runs from the conserved cysteine through the conserved F or W. D genes are given only for firm matches. Expanded clones get a size class; other rows say once, few or many, or leave the size out.

few,TRBJ1-4,TRBV29-1,TRBD1,CSVGGQGATNEKLFF,TGCAGCGTTGGTGGACAGGGGGCAACTAATGAAAAACTGTTTTTT
-,TRBJ1-6,TRBV5-1,-,CASRAEYNSPLHF,TGCGCCAGCAGGGCGGAATATAATTCACCCCTCCACTTT
-,TRBJ2-3,TRBV2,TRBD2,CASSPGYRGGSTDTQYF,TGTGCCAGCTCGCCCGGGTACCGGGGGGGAAGCACAGATACGCAGTATTTT
-,TRBJ2-7,TRBV4-1,TRBD2,CASSQEAGDSYEQYF,TGCGCCAGCAGCCAAGAAGCGGGGGACTCCTACGAGCAGTACTTC
-,TRBJ2-7,TRBV6-1,-,CASSEGDEQYF,TGTGCCAGCAGTGAAGGCGACGAGCAGTACTTC
-,TRBJ1-6,TRBV6-1,TRBD1,CASNWDRGNSPLHF,TGTGCCAGCAATTGGGACAGAGGAAATTCACCCCTCCACTTT
few,TRBJ1-1,TRBV25-1,TRBD1,CASSDPGTGTPEAFF,TGTGCCAGCAGTGATCCCGGGACAGGGACCCCTGAAGCTTTCTTT
few,TRBJ2-7,TRBV5-1,-,CASSSTPSGRLVPYEQYF,TGCGCCAGCAGCTCAACACCCTCGGGAAGACTAGTCCCCTACGAGCAGTACTTC
few,TRBJ2-7,TRBV5-6,TRBD2,CASSWGLAGNYEQYF,TGTGCCAGCAGCTGGGGACTAGCGGGGAACTACGAGCAGTACTTC
-,TRBJ2-6,TRBV5-1,-,CASSPTAGGGANVLTF,TGCGCCAGCAGCCCCACCGCCGGGGGTGGGGCCAACGTCCTGACTTTC
-,TRBJ2-7,TRBV27,-,CASSSNQPIRVSTYEQYF,TGTGCCAGCAGTTCAAACCAACCTATCAGGGTCTCTACCTACGAGCAGTACTTC
-,TRBJ2-3,TRBV11-2,TRBD1,CASSLNGPGQGTETQYF,TGTGCCAGCAGCTTAAACGGACCGGGACAGGGGACCGAGACGCAGTATTTT
-,TRBJ1-5,TRBV29-1,-,CSVEAGDSNQPQHF,TGCAGCGTTGAGGCCGGGGATAGCAATCAGCCCCAGCATTTT
-,TRBJ2-6,TRBV6-5,-,CASRPGSGANVLTF,TGTGCCAGCCGTCCGGGGTCTGGGGCCAACGTCCTGACTTTC
once,TRBJ2-7,TRBV29-1,-,CSVKGSNEQYF,TGCAGCGTTAAGGGGTCGAACGAGCAGTACTTC
-,TRBJ2-1,TRBV6-1,-,CASSDVTGFF,TGTGCCAGCAGTGACGTGACTGGATTCTTC
few,TRBJ1-4,TRBV5-8,TRBD1,CASSDVGQALNWDNEKLFF,TGTGCCAGCAGCGACGTGGGACAGGCGTTAAATTGGGATAATGAAAAACTGTTTTTT
-,TRBJ2-2,TRBV9,-,CASSAALANTGELFF,TGTGCCAGCAGTGCGGCCCTCGCGAACACCGGGGAGCTGTTTTTT
-,TRBJ2-1,TRBV6-1,TRBD2,CASISIGRGYNEQFF,TGTGCCAGCATCTCGATCGGGAGGGGTTACAATGAGCAGTTCTTC
-,TRBJ2-7,TRBV7-9,-,CASSSRDIYEQYF,TGTGCCAGCAGCTCCCGGGACATCTACGAGCAGTACTTC
-,TRBJ2-5,TRBV18,-,CASSPGNFKQETQYF,TGTGCCAGCTCACCCGGGAACTTCAAACAAGAGACCCAGTACTTC
-,TRBJ2-1,TRBV7-7,TRBD1,CASSPDRGGNEQFF,TGTGCTAGCAGCCCGGACAGGGGAGGCAATGAGCAGTTCTTC
-,TRBJ2-5,TRBV5-4,-,CASRRSNEETQYF,TGTGCCAGCAGGCGATCAAATGAGGAGACCCAGTACTTC
-,TRBJ1-1,TRBV6-5,-,CASTESWGDTEAFF,TGTGCCAGCACCGAAAGTTGGGGGGACACTGAAGCTTTCTTT
-,TRBJ2-5,TRBV6-6,-,CASSFGVQETQYF,TGTGCCAGCAGTTTCGGGGTCCAAGAGACCCAGTACTTC
few,TRBJ2-7,TRBV5-1,TRBD1,CASSLAQGASHEQYF,TGCGCCAGCAGCTTGGCGCAGGGGGCAAGCCACGAGCAGTACTTC
few,TRBJ2-7,TRBV6-5,TRBD1,CASTNLGQPYEQYF,TGTGCCAGCACCAACTTGGGACAGCCCTACGAGCAGTACTTC
-,TRBJ2-3,TRBV14,TRBD1,CASSRTGPDTQYF,TGTGCCAGCAGTCGGACAGGCCCAGATACGCAGTATTTT
once,TRBJ1-1,TRBV6-1,-,CASTESWGDTEAFF,TGTGCCAGCACCGAAAGTTGGGGGGACACTGAAGCTTTCTTT
few,TRBJ2-1,TRBV6-4,-,CASAVQSSYNEQFF,TGTGCCAGCGCGGTCCAGAGCTCCTACAATGAGCAGTTCTTC
-,TRBJ2-4,TRBV7-9,-,CASTPEGKNIQYF,TGTGCCAGCACCCCTGAGGGCAAAAACATTCAGTACTTC
few,TRBJ2-3,TRBV4-3,TRBD2,CASSPRTSGSTDTQYF,TGCGCCAGCAGCCCCCGGACTAGCGGGAGCACAGATACGCAGTATTTT
-,TRBJ2-5,TRBV7-2,TRBD1,CASSFGTEETQYF,TGTGCCAGCAGCTTCGGGACAGAAGAGACCCAGTACTTC
few,TRBJ2-2,TRBV7-9,TRBD2,CASSLSIWTRKTGELFF,TGTGCCAGCAGCTTGTCGATTTGGACTAGAAAAACCGGGGAGCTGTTTTTT
-,TRBJ2-5,TRBV7-9,TRBD2,CASSPLAGGPLETQYF,TGTGCCAGCAGTCCTCTAGCGGGAGGGCCCTTGGAGACCCAGTACTTC
-,TRBJ2-1,TRBV6-4,TRBD2,CASSSGTSSYNEQFF,TGTGCCAGCAGTTCCGGGACTAGCTCCTACAATGAGCAGTTCTTC
-,TRBJ2-7,TRBV18,TRBD2,CASSPRLAGSYEQYF,TGTGCCAGCTCACCTAGGCTAGCGGGATCCTACGAGCAGTACTTC
-,TRBJ1-1,TRBV27,-,CASSFVGGTEAFF,TGTGCCAGCAGTTTCGTAGGGGGCACTGAAGCTTTCTTT
-,TRBJ2-5,TRBV6-5,TRBD2,CASKRTSGLQETQYF,TGTGCCAGCAAAAGGACTAGCGGGCTTCAAGAGACCCAGTACTTC
-,TRBJ2-3,TRBV19,TRBD1,CARDRGDTDTQYF,TGTGCCAGAGACAGGGGTGACACAGATACGCAGTATTTT